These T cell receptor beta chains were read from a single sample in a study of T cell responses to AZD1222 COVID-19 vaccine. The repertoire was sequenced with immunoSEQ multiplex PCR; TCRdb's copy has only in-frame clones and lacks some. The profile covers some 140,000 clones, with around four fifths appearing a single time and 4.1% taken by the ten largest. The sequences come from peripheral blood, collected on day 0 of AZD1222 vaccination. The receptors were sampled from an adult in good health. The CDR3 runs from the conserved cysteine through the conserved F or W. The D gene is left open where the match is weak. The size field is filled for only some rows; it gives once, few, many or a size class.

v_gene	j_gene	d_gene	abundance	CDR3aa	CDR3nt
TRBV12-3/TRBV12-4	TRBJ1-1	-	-	CASSLGGDTEAFF	TGTGCCAGCAGTTTGGGGGGAGACACTGAAGCTTTCTTT
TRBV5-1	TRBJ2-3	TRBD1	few	CASTPGTGIDTQYF	TGCGCCAGCACCCCCGGGACAGGTATAGATACGCAGTATTTT
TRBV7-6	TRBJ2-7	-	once	CASSSYLGEQYF	TGTGCCAGCAGCTCGTATCTCGGCGAGCAGTACTTC
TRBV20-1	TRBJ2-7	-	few	CSASFRYEQYF	TGCAGTGCTAGTTTTCGCTACGAGCAGTACTTC
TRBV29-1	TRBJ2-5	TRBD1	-	CSVGQGWETQYF	TGCAGCGTTGGACAGGGTTGGGAGACCCAGTACTTC
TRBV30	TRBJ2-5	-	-	CAWRPSDF	TGTGCCTGGAGACCCAGCGACTTC
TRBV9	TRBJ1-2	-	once	CASSVDDNYGYTF	TGTGCCAGCAGCGTAGATGATAACTATGGCTACACCTTC
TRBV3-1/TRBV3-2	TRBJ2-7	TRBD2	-	CASSQGAGVDEQYF	TGTGCCAGCAGCCAAGGAGCGGGGGTAGACGAGCAGTACTTC
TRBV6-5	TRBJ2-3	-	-	CASSAGTKGTDTQYF	TGTGCCAGCAGCGCCGGGACAAAGGGGACAGATACGCAGTATTTT
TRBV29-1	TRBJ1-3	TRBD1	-	CSVRTGGAGNTIYF	TGCAGCGTCCGGACAGGGGGTGCTGGAAACACCATATATTTT
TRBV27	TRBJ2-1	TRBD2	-	CASSPGLAGGNEQFF	TGTGCCAGCAGTCCAGGACTAGCGGGGGGGAATGAGCAGTTCTTC
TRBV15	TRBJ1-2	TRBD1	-	CATSGRDRLNYGYTF	TGTGCCACCAGCGGACGGGACAGATTAAACTATGGCTACACCTTC
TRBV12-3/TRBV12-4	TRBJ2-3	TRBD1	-	CASSSQTGRTQYF	TGTGCCAGCAGTTCCCAGACAGGGCGTACGCAGTATTTT
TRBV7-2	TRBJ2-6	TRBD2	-	CASSSGGAGANVLTF	TGTGCCAGCAGCTCGGGGGGGGCCGGGGCCAACGTCCTGACTTTC
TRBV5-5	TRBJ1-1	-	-	CASSSDSQNTEAFF	TGTGCCAGCAGCTCGGACAGCCAGAACACTGAAGCTTTCTTT
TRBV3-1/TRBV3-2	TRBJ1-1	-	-	CASGDTEAFF	TGTGCCAGCGGGGACACTGAAGCTTTCTTT
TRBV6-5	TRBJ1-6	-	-	CASSYSRDTSSPLHF	TGTGCCAGCAGTTACTCGAGGGACACCAGTTCACCCCTCCACTTT
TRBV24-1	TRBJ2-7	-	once	CATSDFDSGNEQYF	TGTGCCACCAGTGATTTCGATTCTGGTAACGAGCAGTACTTC
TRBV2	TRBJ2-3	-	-	CASSDNGGGDTQYF	TGTGCCAGCAGTGATAACGGGGGTGGGGATACGCAGTATTTT
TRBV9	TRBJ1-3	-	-	CASSEGPLSSGNTIYF	TGTGCCAGCAGCGAAGGCCCCTTGAGCTCTGGAAACACCATATATTTT
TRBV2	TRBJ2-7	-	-	CASSATYEQYF	TGTGCCAGCTCCGCGACCTACGAGCAGTACTTC
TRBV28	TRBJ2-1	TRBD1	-	CASSLWGGQGAYEQFF	TGTGCCAGCAGTTTATGGGGGGGACAGGGGGCCTATGAGCAGTTCTTC
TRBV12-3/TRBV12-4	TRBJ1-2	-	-	CASSTDRVYGYTF	TGTGCCAGCAGTACCGACAGAGTCTATGGCTACACCTTC
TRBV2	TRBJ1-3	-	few	CATTQGSGNTIYF	TGTGCCACCACACAGGGCTCTGGAAACACCATATATTTT
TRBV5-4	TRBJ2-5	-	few	CASSLRRTAEETQYF	TGTGCCAGCAGCTTGAGAAGGACAGCCGAAGAGACCCAGTACTTC
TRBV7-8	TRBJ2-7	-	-	CASSLALGTYEQYF	TGTGCCAGCAGCTTAGCGCTGGGGACCTACGAGCAGTACTTC
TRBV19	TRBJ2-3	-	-	CASSPNRDRSTDTQYF	TGTGCCAGTAGTCCCAACAGAGACCGTAGCACAGATACGCAGTATTTT
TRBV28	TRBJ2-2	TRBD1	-	CASSFAGGNTGELFF	TGTGCCAGCAGTTTCGCAGGGGGTAACACCGGGGAGCTGTTTTTT
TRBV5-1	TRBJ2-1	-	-	CASSRGPNEQFF	TGCGCCAGCAGCCGCGGACCGAATGAGCAGTTCTTC
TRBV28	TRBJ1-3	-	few	CASSDAFSGNTIYF	TGTGCAAGTTCGGATGCTTTCTCTGGAAACACCATATATTTT
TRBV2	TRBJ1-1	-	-	CASSERGPKNTEAFF	TGTGCCAGCAGTGAGCGGGGTCCAAAGAACACTGAAGCTTTCTTT
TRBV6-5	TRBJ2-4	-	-	CASSYGRAQNIQYF	TGTGCCAGCAGTTACGGACGGGCTCAAAACATTCAGTACTTC
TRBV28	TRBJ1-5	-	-	CASSFSTANQPQHF	TGTGCCAGCAGTTTTTCGACAGCAAATCAGCCCCAGCATTTT
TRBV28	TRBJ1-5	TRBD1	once	CASSFRDRDNQPQHF	TGTGCCAGCAGTTTTCGGGACAGGGACAATCAGCCCCAGCATTTT
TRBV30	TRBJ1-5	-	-	CAWSQGINQPQHF	TGTGCCTGGAGTCAAGGCATTAATCAGCCCCAGCATTTT
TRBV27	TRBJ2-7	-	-	CASSFLRQPVNEQYF	TGTGCCAGCAGTTTTCTCCGACAGCCCGTGAACGAGCAGTACTTC
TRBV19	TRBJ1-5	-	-	CASSVDSSNQPQHF	TGTGCCAGTAGTGTCGACAGCAGCAATCAGCCCCAGCATTTT
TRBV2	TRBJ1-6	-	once	CASSELDGGNSPLHF	TGTGCCAGCAGTGAACTCGATGGCGGTAATTCACCCCTCCACTTT
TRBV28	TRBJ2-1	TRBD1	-	CASTLTGYEQFF	TGTGCCAGCACCCTGACAGGGTATGAGCAGTTCTTC
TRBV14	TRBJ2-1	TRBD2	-	CASSPKGGGGSYNEQFF	TGTGCCAGCAGCCCCAAGGGAGGCGGGGGCTCCTACAATGAGCAGTTCTTC
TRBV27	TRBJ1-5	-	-	CASSLPHSRVQPQHF	TGTGCCAGCAGTTTACCGCACTCCAGGGTACAGCCCCAGCATTTT
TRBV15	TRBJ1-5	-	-	CATSRGGTAYSNQPQHF	TGTGCCACCAGCAGAGGGGGGACGGCTTATAGCAATCAGCCCCAGCATTTT
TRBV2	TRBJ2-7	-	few	CASRKNRDRSYEQYF	TGTGCCAGCAGAAAAAACAGGGACCGGTCCTACGAGCAGTACTTC
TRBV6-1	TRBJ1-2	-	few	CASSEGNYGYTF	TGTGCCAGCAGTGAGGGTAACTATGGCTACACCTTC
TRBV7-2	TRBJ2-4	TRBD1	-	CASSLGTGGGIQYF	TGTGCCAGCAGCTTAGGGACAGGGGGAGGCATTCAGTACTTC
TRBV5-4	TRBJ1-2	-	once	CASSPVSSNYGYTF	TGTGCCAGCAGCCCGGTTAGCTCTAACTATGGCTACACCTTC
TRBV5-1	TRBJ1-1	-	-	CASSRDGNTEAFF	TGCGCCAGCAGCCGGGACGGGAACACTGAAGCTTTCTTT
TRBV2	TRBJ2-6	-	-	CASSEAQGAGANVLTF	TGTGCCAGCAGTGAAGCGCAAGGGGCAGGGGCCAACGTCCTGACTTTC
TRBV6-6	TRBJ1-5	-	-	CASSYEGSRQPQHF	TGTGCCAGCAGTTACGAGGGAAGTCGCCAGCCCCAGCATTTT
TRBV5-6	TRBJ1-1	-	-	CASSFRATEAFF	TGTGCCAGCAGCTTTCGAGCGACTGAAGCTTTCTTT
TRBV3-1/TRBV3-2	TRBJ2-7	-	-	CASSQDYEQYF	TGTGCCAGCAGCCAAGATTACGAGCAGTACTTC
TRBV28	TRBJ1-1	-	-	CASSRTDEAFF	TGTGCCAGCAGCCGGACAGACGAAGCTTTCTTT
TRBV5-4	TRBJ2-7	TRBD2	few	CASSLARGLAREQYF	TGTGCCAGCAGCTTGGCGAGGGGACTAGCGCGGGAGCAGTACTTC